One T cell receptor (beta chain) is described in this entry. Its specificity is unknown. This sample is part of a study of T-cell memory formation after mild COVID-19. Study at large: The two donors had largely donor-specific TCR clusters. Study-level points and caveats: Proof of SARS-CoV-2 specificity was absent for the second-wave clones that crested on day 37. Contracting CD4+ clones were located mainly in CM and EM, and CD8+ clones in EMRA.

TCRalpha and TCRbeta libraries used 5'RACE with constant-segment primers and UMIs. MiXCR, run by TCRdb on the 5' RACE reads, gives a single entry per CDR3 protein. The data contain hundreds of thousands of distinct CDR3 sequences, less than 25% of them singletons. Germline CDR1 is LNHDA and CDR2 is SQIVND (reference sequence). The V end was cut by 4 bases, the J end by 1 base, with 13 bases between. This CDR3 is 16 amino acids long. The rearrangement links TRBV19 to TRBJ2-2, with unresolved D. Material: PBMCs or a T cell subset sorted from them (not recorded which). This TCR came from an adult woman who had mild COVID-19 (a few samples of this study predate the infection). Cell type and time point are not known. DNA of the CDR3: TGTGCCAGTAGTACGTCGCGGCGGCTGAACACCGGGGAGCTGTTTTTT. Encoded protein: CASSTSRRLNTGELFF.